These T cell receptor beta chains were read from a single sample in a study of T cell changes during pregnancy in multiple sclerosis. Sequencing used immunoSEQ multiplex PCR; TCRdb keeps in-frame clones, though not all of them. Found here are roughly 32,000 clones, 90% of them singletons; the top ten hold 0.44%. The sequencing used CD4+ T cells from peripheral blood mononuclear cells, collected in the second trimester of pregnancy. Receptor source: a female donor in good health, enrolled as a control in a pregnancy study. The CDR3 runs from the conserved cysteine through the conserved F or W. A clone size is listed for some rows: how often the clone was seen (once, few, many), or a class if it is expanded.

length: 13
V: TRBV29-1
size: NA
J: TRBJ2-7
CDR3: CSVTRAGGREQYF

length: 14
V: TRBV5-1
size: few
J: TRBJ1-2
CDR3: CASSETGSPYGYTF

length: 14
V: TRBV5-1
size: NA
J: TRBJ2-7
CDR3: CASSEQGARNEQYF

length: 13
V: TRBV25-1
size: NA
J: TRBJ2-7
CDR3: CASRETGVYEQYF

length: 13
V: TRBV7-7
size: NA
J: TRBJ2-5
CDR3: CASSQRGGETQYF

length: 17
V: TRBV29-1
size: NA
J: TRBJ1-2
CDR3: CSVEEGPGTGGGSGYTF

length: 15
V: TRBV7-2
size: NA
J: TRBJ1-5
CDR3: CASSLGGVGNQPQHF

length: 15
V: TRBV6-5
size: NA
J: TRBJ2-7
CDR3: CASSTRGGASYEQYF

length: 16
V: TRBV7-2
size: NA
J: TRBJ1-3
CDR3: CASSQGGKLSGNTIYF

length: 13
V: TRBV6-1
size: NA
J: TRBJ2-7
CDR3: CASSEGAGANQYF

length: 17
V: TRBV18
size: few
J: TRBJ2-5
CDR3: CASSPRLAGGPGETQYF

length: 13
V: TRBV30
size: NA
J: TRBJ1-1
CDR3: CAWSGRSDTEAFF

length: 17
V: TRBV10-3
size: NA
J: TRBJ2-5
CDR3: CAISEGSSGGIQETQYF

length: 12
V: TRBV2
size: once
J: TRBJ1-3
CDR3: CATRGSGNTIYF

length: 14
V: TRBV9
size: NA
J: TRBJ1-2
CDR3: CASSGTGGVDGYTF

length: 13
V: TRBV19
size: NA
J: TRBJ1-5
CDR3: CASSTTGDSPQHF

length: 16
V: TRBV29-1
size: NA
J: TRBJ2-2
CDR3: CSVAGQGAVDTGELFF

length: 15
V: TRBV7-9
size: NA
J: TRBJ2-7
CDR3: CASSKQGYSSYEQYF

length: 15
V: TRBV6-5
size: NA
J: TRBJ2-3
CDR3: CASRPLAGVTDTQYF

length: 14
V: TRBV10-3
size: NA
J: TRBJ2-1
CDR3: CAIRAAGVGNEQFF

length: 15
V: TRBV5-1
size: NA
J: TRBJ1-1
CDR3: CASSLVTGANTEAFF

length: 15
V: TRBV11-3
size: NA
J: TRBJ2-5
CDR3: CASSLAGQGRETQYF

length: 15
V: TRBV4-1
size: NA
J: TRBJ1-2
CDR3: CASRLTDTNSHGYTF

length: 13
V: TRBV18
size: NA
J: TRBJ2-2
CDR3: CASSNGVAGELFF

length: 17
V: TRBV7-9
size: NA
J: TRBJ1-5
CDR3: CASSEYRDRGNNQPQHF

length: 13
V: TRBV28
size: NA
J: TRBJ2-2
CDR3: CASSLLGAGELFF

length: 15
V: TRBV7-8
size: NA
J: TRBJ2-1
CDR3: CASSRTGTSYNEQFF

length: 14
V: TRBV11-2
size: once
J: TRBJ1-1
CDR3: CASSWRQGMAEAFF

length: 14
V: TRBV7-7
size: NA
J: TRBJ2-2
CDR3: CASSLKAGSGELFF

length: 15
V: TRBV4-3
size: NA
J: TRBJ1-1
CDR3: CASSQGGGSNTEAFF

length: 16
V: TRBV14
size: NA
J: TRBJ1-1
CDR3: CASSQRRQEVSTEAFF

length: 15
V: TRBV7-6
size: NA
J: TRBJ2-3
CDR3: CASSLGLPGTDTQYF